One and the same sample provided the 21 T cell receptor beta chains below, sequenced in a study of regulatory T cells in long-lasting Graves disease. The time point: persistent/refractory GD, antithyroid drugs over 5 years with positive TRAb. From RNA extracted from PBMCs, the TCR library was made. The TCR beta library used iRepertoire HTBI primers with Arm-PCR amplification of CDR3. Each CDR3 protein gets one entry after TCRdb re-called the multiplex PCR reads with MiXCR. Of 700,000 or so distinct CDR3 sequences listed, around 30% are singletons. The material sequenced was peripheral blood mononuclear cells (PBMCs), taken when the disease was refractory, from a patient treated with antithyroid drugs. The receptor source for this set is a female donor with Graves disease.

This chain links TRBV6-5 with TRBJ2-7; 7 nucleotides match TRBD1. The CDR3 length is 14 residues. CDR1 MNHEY and CDR2 SVGAGI come from the germline V gene. V lost 2 bases to trimming and J lost 5 bases; unmatched junction nucleotides: 6. The CDR3 loop reads CASSYATGINEQYF. The CDR3 coding sequence is TGTGCCAGCAGTTACGCGACAGGGATCAACGAGCAGTACTTC.

On this clonotype itself: One end of the junction does not line up with germline, which may come from a read error. V gene TRBV7-2 combines with J gene TRBJ2-7; weak D call: TRBD1 (6 bases). CDR1 SGHTA and CDR2 FQGNSA come from the germline V gene. CDR3 length equals 14 residues. CDR3: CASSLSGSRQGGDF. CDR3 in DNA: TGTGCCAGCAGCTTATCGGGTTCAAGACAAGGGGGTGACTTC.

V is TRBV6-1 and J is TRBJ2-7, with D possibly TRBD1 on 5 matching bases. Germline V lookup: CDR1 MNHNS, CDR2 SASEGT. The length of the CDR3 is 13 residues. Trimming shortened V by 11 bases and J by 7 bases, and 21 bases separated the two germline ends. CDR3 residues: CASVMTVQGEQYF. In nucleotides, the CDR3 is TGTGCCTCGGTGATGACGGTCCAGGGAGAGCAGTACTTC.

This clonotype showed up just a few times. The V gene is TRBV15, the J gene TRBJ1-1, with D perhaps TRBD1 (6 bases). The CDR3 consists of 15 residues. Germline V CDR1 and CDR2: LNHNV, YYDKDF (reference sequence). V was trimmed by 0 bases and J by 6 bases, leaving 14 bases between them. The DNA for the CDR3 is TGTGCCACCAGCAGAGATCCTTTCAGGGGAGCTGAAGCTTTCTTT. Its translation is CATSRDPFRGAEAFF.

This clonotype was seen just once. J is TRBJ2-5 and V is TRBV9; D is perhaps TRBD1 (5 bases). The V gene's germline CDR1 is SGDLS and CDR2 YYNGEE. The CDR3 extends over 15 amino acids. The V end lost 4 bases, the J end lost 0 bases, and 13 bases lay between the germline ends. The CDR3 region is CASSPSGAYQETQYF. In nucleotides, the CDR3 is TGTGCCAGCAGCCCCAGTGGGGCATACCAAGAGACCCAGTACTTC. The variable domain in full, with the rest retrieved from reference TRBV9 and TRBJ2-5, is DSGVTQTPKHLITATGQRVTLRCSPRSGDLSVYWYQQSLDQGLQFLIQYYNGEERAKGNILERFSAQQFPDLHSELNLSSLELGDSALYFCASSPSGAYQETQYFGPGTRLLVL.

This rearrangement joins TRBV6-1 to TRBJ1-2; a weak D match, TRBD1 (6 bases). Trimming pared 6 bases from V and 5 bases from J, leaving 16 bases between. The CDR3 loop spans 14 amino acids. Germline V gene data show CDR1 as MNHNS and CDR2 as SASEGT. The CDR3 DNA follows: TGTGCCAGCAGAGGTTCCTCGGACAGTTATGGCTACACCTTC. The encoded protein is CASRGSSDSYGYTF.

This clonotype was seen a handful of times. CDR3 DNA sequence: TGTGCCATCAGCGTATCGGGACATAACACTGAAGCTTTCTTT. Encoded protein: CAISVSGHNTEAFF. The chain joins TRBV10-3 to TRBJ1-1; weak D call: TRBD1 (6 bases). The V end was cut by 6 bases, the J end by 2 bases, with 13 bases between. Germline V gene lookup returns CDR1 ENHRY and CDR2 SYGVKD. This CDR3 has 14 residues.

This clonotype came up a few times. An end of the junction differs from the germline gene, which may be a read error. V is TRBV6-1 and J is TRBJ1-1, with D tentatively TRBD1 (6 bases). CDR3 length equals 12 residues. Per germline, CDR1 MNHNS and CDR2 SASEGT. CDR3 DNA: TGTGCCAGCAGGGAAGGCAGGGGAAATGCTTTCTTT. It yields the protein CASREGRGNAFF.

The chain has TRBV12-3 or TRBV12-4 and TRBJ1-1; D perhaps matches TRBD1 (6 bases). V shed 6 bases and J shed 5 bases, with 16 bases lying between them. The CDR3 loop spans 14 amino acids. DNA for the CDR3: TGTGCCAGCAGCCCCACAGGGTCCAGAACTGAAGCTTTCTTT. Encoded protein: CASSPTGSRTEAFF.

Details on this clonotype: Just one base apart from a much larger clone, this may be a read error. This chain joins TRBV12-3 or TRBV12-4 and TRBJ1-5; D is perhaps TRBD1 (5 bases). The CDR3 contains 12 residues. V was shortened by 8 bases and J by 6 bases, with 11 bases between the two germline ends. CDR3 coding DNA: TGTGCCAGCGCGGGGCGCGGTCAGCCCCAGCATTTT. Protein: CASAGRGQPQHF.

This clonotype was picked up many times. The V and J genes are TRBV30 and TRBJ1-2; D ambiguous. CDR1 is GTSNPN, CDR2 SVGIG, per germline (reference sequence). Trimming shortened V by 1 base and J by 5 bases, and 5 bases separated the two germline ends. The CDR3 spans 11 residues. The CDR3 coding sequence is TGTGCCTGGAGTGGTGGTTATGGCTACACCTTC. Its translation is CAWSGGYGYTF.

The V and J genes are TRBV9 and TRBJ1-6, with D perhaps TRBD1 (5 bases). The CDR3 totals 14 residues. Trimming removed 0 bases from V and 7 bases from J, with 8 bases in between. Germline-derived CDR1 and CDR2 are SGDLS and YYNGEE. CDR3 DNA sequence: TGTGCCAGCAGCGTAGCCGGGGCAAATTCACCCCTCCACTTT. Its translation: CASSVAGANSPLHF.

This chain links TRBV7-3 with TRBJ2-2, with D unclear. The CDR3 contains 15 residues. The V end lost 0 bases, the J end lost 4 bases, and 9 bases lay between the germline ends. The germline CDR1 and CDR2 sequences are SGHTA and FQGTGA. CDR3: CASSLTRQTTGELFF. The CDR3 DNA reads as TGTGCCAGCAGCTTAACCCGCCAGACCACCGGGGAGCTGTTTTTT.

A word on this clonotype: This CDR3 is missing its conserved last phenylalanine or tryptophan, likely due to a read error. The CDR3 reads CASSETGWTEAFL. The CDR3 nucleotides read TGTGCCAGCAGTGAAACGGGGTGGACTGAAGCTTTCCTT. The chain uses TRBV6-1 and TRBJ1-1; D remains unclear. CDR3 size: 13 residues. The germline gives CDR1 MNHNS, CDR2 SASEGT. Trimming removed 2 bases at V and 5 bases at J, with 9 bases between.

This clonotype was seen a handful of times. This chain uses TRBV12-5 with TRBJ1-1; 7 bases align to TRBD1. V lost 5 bases and J lost 6; bases outside the gene matches: 6. This CDR3 has 13 residues. Germline CDR1 LGHNT, CDR2 FRNRAP. In DNA, the CDR3 is TGTGCTAGTGGTCTGAACGACAGGGCTGAAGCTTTCTTT. Its protein product is CASGLNDRAEAFF.

The chain has TRBV5-1 and TRBJ2-7, with D perhaps given as TRBD1 or TRBD2 (5 bases each). CDR3 size: 15 residues. V lost 0 bases, J lost 7 bases, and 17 bases lay in between. In germline, CDR1 is SGHRS, CDR2 YFSETQ. The CDR3 reads CASSLGTRAPGEQYF. CDR3 DNA: TGCGCCAGCAGCTTGGGTACCAGGGCCCCGGGGGAGCAGTACTTC.

This clonotype was found many times. The chain has TRBV12-3 or TRBV12-4 and TRBJ1-4; TRBD1 matches at 9 bases. V was clipped by 4 bases and J by 6 bases; unmatched bases: 0. The CDR3 is made up of 13 amino acids. The CDR3, as DNA: TGTGCCAGCAGTTGGACAGGGGATGAAAAACTGTTTTTT. Translated: CASSWTGDEKLFF.

This clonotype was counted once. This chain connects TRBV29-1 to TRBJ1-1, with TRBD1 as a possible D gene (5 bases). Per germline, CDR1 SQVTM and CDR2 ANQGSEA. Deletions cut 6 bases from V and 0 bases from J, with 14 bases between. The CDR3 loop spans 14 amino acids. The CDR3 sequence: CSVAGGGLNTEAFF. The CDR3 DNA reads TGCAGCGTGGCTGGGGGGGGACTGAACACTGAAGCTTTCTTT.

This rearrangement joins TRBV2 to TRBJ1-2; 12 nucleotides line up with TRBD1. The CDR3 has 14 amino acids. Unmatched junction bases numbered 9, after V lost 8 bases and J lost 8 bases. Germline V gene lookup returns CDR1 SNHLY and CDR2 FYNNEI. The CDR3 DNA sequence: TGTGCCAGCGGAGGGACAGGGGGCCAGTCGGGCTACACCTTC. It encodes CASGGTGGQSGYTF.

This clonotype was counted ten times or more. The chain couples TRBV6-5 to TRBJ2-2, with a weak D call TRBD1 (5 bases). Germline V CDR1 and CDR2: MNHEY, SVGAGI. V was cut by 4 bases and J by 5 bases, with 17 bases left in between. This CDR3 spans 16 amino acids. The CDR3 reads CASSSESEKGTGELFF. The CDR3 DNA is TGTGCCAGCAGTTCCGAAAGCGAGAAGGGGACCGGGGAGCTGTTTTTT.

The chain is built from TRBV28 and TRBJ1-2; D might be TRBD1 (6 bases). The CDR3 has 13 residues. Trimming took off 2 bases at V and 6 bases at J, with 10 bases between the two ends. CDR1 and CDR2 from the germline V gene are MDHEN and SYDVKM. CDR3 nucleotides: TGTGCCAGCAGTTTAGGGGGCAACAATGGCTACACCTTC. Its protein is CASSLGGNNGYTF.